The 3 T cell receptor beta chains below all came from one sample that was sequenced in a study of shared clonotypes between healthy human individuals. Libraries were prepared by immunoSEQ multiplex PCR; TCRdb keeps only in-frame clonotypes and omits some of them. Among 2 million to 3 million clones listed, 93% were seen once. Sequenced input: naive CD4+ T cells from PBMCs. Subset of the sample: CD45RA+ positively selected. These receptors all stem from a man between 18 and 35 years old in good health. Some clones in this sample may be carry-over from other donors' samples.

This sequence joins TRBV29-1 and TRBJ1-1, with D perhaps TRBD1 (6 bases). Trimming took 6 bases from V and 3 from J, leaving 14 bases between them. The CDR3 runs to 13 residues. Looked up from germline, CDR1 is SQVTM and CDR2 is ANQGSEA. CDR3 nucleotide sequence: TGCAGCGTCCTCAGGGGTAGAGACACTGAAGCTTTCTTT. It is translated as CSVLRGRDTEAFF.

CDR3 coding DNA: TGTGCCAGCAGCCCAACAGGGGTCCCTGGAAACACCATATATTTT. It is translated as CASSPTGVPGNTIYF. The chain has TRBV9 and TRBJ1-3; 7 bases are shared with TRBD1. The CDR3 sequence is 15 residues long. V lost 4 bases and J lost 2; bases outside the gene matches: 6. Germline V gene sequence: CDR1 SGDLS, CDR2 YYNGEE.

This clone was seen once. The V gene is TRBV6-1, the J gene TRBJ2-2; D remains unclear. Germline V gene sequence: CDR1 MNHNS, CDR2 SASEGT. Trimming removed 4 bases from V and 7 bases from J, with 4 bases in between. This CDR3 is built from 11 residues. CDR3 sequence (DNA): TGTGCCAGCAGTGGTAACGGGGAGCTGTTTTTT. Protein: CASSGNGELFF.